The 3 T cell receptor beta chains in this list originate from one sample, sequenced in a study of cytomegalovirus exposure and HLA in healthy donors (dated by TCRdb to about 2017). Library method: the immunoSEQ multiplex PCR assay. For the multiplex PCR, a mixture combining 60 forward primers for TCR Vbeta segments and 13 reverse primers for TCR Jbeta segments was used. As stored in TCRdb, this immuneACCESS dataset retains in-frame rearrangements with V and J assigned. A fraction of the clones does not appear; measured against another copy, unresolved V genes explain less than half of the discrepancy, and the remainder lacks a known reason. The sample data list roughly 170,000 clones, and under 80% of these were observed just once. The ten top clones hold roughly 13% of the sample. Source material: PBMCs. The receptors stem from a woman aged 50 to 65 in good health and CMV-seropositive.

This chain uses TRBV2 with TRBJ1-4; 7 nucleotides align to TRBD1. The CDR3 runs 15 residues. J lost 0 bases, V lost 5 bases, and 3 bases had no gene match. CDR1 SNHLY and CDR2 FYNNEI come from the germline V gene. The CDR3 loop is CASSTGVATNEKLFF. The CDR3, as DNA: TGTGCCAGCAGTACAGGGGTCGCAACTAATGAAAAACTGTTTTTT.

This sequence joins TRBV5-4 and TRBJ1-2, with TRBD1 as a possible D gene (6 bases). The CDR3 contains 16 residues. Trimming took off 0 bases at V and 0 bases at J, with 12 bases between the two ends. The germline gives CDR1 SGHNT, CDR2 YYREEE (reference sequence). CDR3 region: CASSLGQVTANYGYTF. CDR3 DNA: TGTGCCAGCAGCTTGGGACAGGTTACGGCTAACTATGGCTACACCTTC.

There are a few counts of this clone. The chain links TRBV12-5 to TRBJ2-1, with 9 bases aligning to TRBD2. This CDR3 spans 14 amino acids. J was trimmed by 6 bases and V by 5 bases; bases with no gene match: 5. Looked up from germline, CDR1 is LGHNT and CDR2 is FRNRAP. CDR3: CASGPGGGGNEQFF. CDR3 coding DNA: TGTGCTAGTGGTCCGGGCGGGGGGGGCAATGAGCAGTTCTTC. Combining the CDR3 with reference TRBV12-5 and TRBJ2-1 gives the whole variable domain DARVTQTPRHKVTEMGQEVTMRCQPILGHNTVFWYRQTMMQGLELLAYFRNRAPLDDSGMPKDRFSAEMPDATLATLKIQPSEPRDSAVYFCASGPGGGGNEQFFGPGTRLTVL.